This TCR beta chain was identified during a study of CD8 T cells in ankylosing spondylitis (dated by TCRdb to about 2017). At the level of the whole study: The study profiled T cell receptor beta repertoires in healthy donors and ankylosing spondylitis patients to find disease-linked TCR variants. The whole study cohort included about a hundred healthy donors and 20 to 30 ankylosing spondylitis patients. Peripheral blood was sampled, and synovial fluid was also collected from ankylosing spondylitis patients. Paper-wide results and their limitations: Some TCR beta motif variants had previously been reported in synovial fluid and blood of reactive arthritis patients, which suggested common disease-initiation mechanisms. The disease-linked clones were reported to be significantly enriched in matched synovial fluid samples from ankylosing spondylitis patients. A CD8+ phenotype was shown by the disease-linked clones, which were found at relatively low frequencies in peripheral blood. A TCR beta motif of eight highly homologous amino acid variants appeared characteristic of blood from ankylosing spondylitis patients.

For each ankylosing spondylitis patient, the synovial fluid sample was matched to a blood sample from that same patient. Instrument used: Illumina HiSeq 2500. Quantitative 5'-RACE with molecular barcodes was the method used to prepare the TCR beta libraries. Under the source paper's analysis protocol: A new computational method based on a probabilistic model of VDJ rearrangement was used to identify disease-linked TCR variants. TCRdb redid the processing of the public reads, applying fastp at Q25 and MiXCR, and retained in-frame beta chains. All rows with the same CDR3 protein become a single entry with the most common DNA and genes. Here the V and J calls rest on TCRdb's processing, not on the authors' analysis. Present in this sample are about 150,000 distinct CDR3 sequences, 25% to 35% of which were seen just once. Jointly, the top ten make up about 6% of the sample. The germline V gene (reference sequence) gives CDR1 as MNHEY and CDR2 as SMNVEV. Relative to germline, V is 2 bases shorter and J is 4 bases shorter, with 11 bases between their ends. The CDR3 runs 14 amino acids, cysteine and phenylalanine included. CDR3 DNA only is kept here, 42 bases in frame from base 1.

This clonotype has ten or more counts. The antigen it binds to is not known. No base quality values were provided; no much bigger clone lies one nucleotide off. The origin of this receptor is a male donor with ankylosing spondylitis. The chain employs TRBV27 and TRBJ1-1; the D segment could be TRBD1, given 5 matching bases. The sequenced material came from synovial fluid, either unsorted or a sorted T cell fraction (not recorded which). The CDR3: CASSLRTGGTEAFF. The DNA reads as follows: TGTGCCAGCAGTTTAAGGACTGGGGGCACTGAAGCTTTCTTT.